The rows below give T cell receptor beta chains drawn from one sample of a study of human T cells and chemical hapten exposure. TCRdb independently ran MiXCR on the RACE reads; one entry per CDR3 protein. The data hold about 110,000 distinct CDR3 sequences, with around 10% observed a single time. This specimen consisted of whole blood, obtained in connection with sensitization to the hapten diphenylcyclopropenone (DPC). The source of these receptors is a woman in her thirties or forties with alopecia areata. Some clones in this sample may be carry-over from other donors' samples. The CDR3 runs from the conserved cysteine through the conserved F or W. Each record gives: CDR3 protein, CDR3 DNA, clone size, V gene, J gene, D gene. The D gene is left open where the match is weak. Clone size, where shown, is once, few, many, or a class for clones that have expanded.

CAWGVAASTDTQYF	TGTGCCTGGGGAGTAGCGGCTAGCACAGATACGCAGTATTTT	NA	TRBV30	TRBJ2-3	NA
CASSAHRAGGSYNEQFF	TGTGCCAGCAGCGCCCACAGGGCTGGTGGATCCTACAATGAGCAGTTCTTC	many	TRBV7-8	TRBJ2-1	NA
CASSQDLGLVGDTQYF	TGTGCCAGCAGCCAAGATTTGGGCCTAGTGGGAGATACGCAGTATTTT	many	TRBV14	TRBJ2-3	NA
CVSSPKRDPNTGELFF	TGTGTCAGCTCACCAAAGCGAGACCCGAACACCGGGGAGCTGTTTTTT	NA	TRBV18	TRBJ2-2	NA
CSAMSRDRGPEQYF	TGCAGCGCCATGAGCAGGGACAGGGGCCCCGAGCAGTACTTC	NA	TRBV29-1	TRBJ2-7	TRBD1
CASSQDTKTQYF	TGTGCCAGCAGCCAGGACACCAAGACCCAGTACTTC	NA	TRBV3-1	TRBJ2-5	NA
CASSLLAISSYNEQFF	TGTGCCAGCAGCTTGCTTGCGATCAGCTCCTACAATGAGCAGTTCTTC	many	TRBV5-6	TRBJ2-1	NA
CASSLVGVYNEQFF	TGTGCCAGCAGCTTAGTGGGAGTCTACAATGAGCAGTTCTTC	few	TRBV7-2	TRBJ2-1	NA
CASSLERGLEGQPQHF	TGTGCCAGCTCTCTAGAGCGGGGGCTGGAGGGTCAGCCCCAGCATTTT	many	TRBV18	TRBJ1-5	NA
CASSDGTSTGELFF	TGTGCCAGCAGTGACGGGACTAGCACCGGGGAGCTGTTTTTT	medium-sized	TRBV6-4	TRBJ2-2	TRBD2
CASSPGGTQNTGELFF	TGTGCCAGCAGTCCAGGAGGGACACAGAACACCGGGGAGCTGTTTTTT	few	TRBV5-4	TRBJ2-2	NA
CASSSSGANVLTF	TGTGCCAGCAGTTCCTCTGGGGCCAACGTCCTGACTTTC	NA	TRBV12-3/TRBV12-4	TRBJ2-6	NA
CSARPSGGGDYEQYF	TGCAGTGCTCGACCTAGTGGGGGCGGAGACTACGAGCAGTACTTC	many	TRBV20-1	TRBJ2-7	NA
CASSLTSGGAYTQYF	TGTGCCAGCAGCTTGACTAGCGGGGGGGCATATACGCAGTATTTT	few	TRBV5-6	TRBJ2-3	TRBD2
CASSKEGTGWVSNQPQHF	TGTGCCAGCAGCAAAGAAGGGACAGGGTGGGTAAGCAATCAGCCCCAGCATTTT	few	TRBV21-1	TRBJ1-5	NA
CATSDGTTPWGEQFF	TGTGCCACCAGTGATGGCACAACCCCCTGGGGTGAGCAGTTCTTC	few	TRBV24-1	TRBJ2-1	NA
CSVDRGTANTEAFF	TGCAGCGTTGATAGGGGGACGGCGAACACTGAAGCTTTCTTT	few	TRBV29-1	TRBJ1-1	NA
CASSSTESGYNEQFF	TGTGCCAGCAGCAGCACAGAGAGCGGATACAATGAGCAGTTCTTC	few	TRBV5-6	TRBJ2-1	NA
CSARALGQGEDTQYF	TGCAGTGCTAGGGCATTAGGACAGGGGGAAGATACGCAGTATTTT	many	TRBV20-1	TRBJ2-3	TRBD1
CASRGAGEETQYF	TGTGCCAGCAGGGGAGCGGGAGAAGAGACCCAGTACTTC	NA	TRBV28	TRBJ2-5	TRBD2
CASSETGLGTDTQYF	TGCGCCAGCAGTGAGACAGGGTTGGGCACAGATACGCAGTATTTT	NA	TRBV10-1	TRBJ2-3	NA
CASSYSTGGPYNEQFF	TGTGCCAGCAGTTACTCTACAGGGGGCCCCTACAATGAGCAGTTCTTC	many	TRBV6-2/TRBV6-3	TRBJ2-1	TRBD1
CASSQVHGTVNTEAFF	TGCGCCAGCAGCCAAGTCCACGGGACAGTTAACACTGAAGCTTTCTTT	many	TRBV4-3	TRBJ1-1	TRBD1
CASSQEIGQASYNEQFF	TGCGCCAGCAGCCAAGAAATAGGACAGGCCTCCTACAATGAGCAGTTCTTC	NA	TRBV4-3	TRBJ2-1	TRBD1
CASSLGGIAKNIQYF	TGTGCCAGCAGCTTGGGGGGTATAGCCAAAAACATTCAGTACTTC	NA	TRBV7-2	TRBJ2-4	NA
CASSFTGSLSTEAFF	TGTGCCAGCAGCTTCACCGGGTCCCTTTCCACTGAAGCTTTCTTT	NA	TRBV7-9	TRBJ1-1	NA